The following is a TCR beta chain sequence with its context. Repertoires were generated with immunoSEQ multiplex PCR, while TCRdb's copy carries only in-frame clones and drops some. Of roughly 100,000 clones in the sample, more than 85% are singletons; the top ten hold over 3%. This sample was included in a study of T cell changes during pregnancy in multiple sclerosis. This clonotype was obtained from a female donor with multiple sclerosis, enrolled in a pregnancy study. Sequenced material: peripheral blood, taken in the second trimester of pregnancy.

Here the CDR3 reads CASGPSGRDYEQYF. The CDR3, as DNA: TGCGCCAGCGGACCGAGCGGGAGGGACTACGAGCAGTACTTC. The chain is built from TRBV5-1 and TRBJ2-7; TRBD2 agrees at 10 bases. Germline CDR1 SGHRS, CDR2 YFSETQ. V trimming: 7 bases; J trimming: 3 bases; junction bases outside the gene matches: 7. The CDR3 length is 14 residues. Based on the CDR3 plus reference TRBV5-1 and TRBJ2-7, the full variable domain is KAGVTQTPRYLIKTRGQQVTLSCSPISGHRSVSWYQQTPGQGLQFLFEYFSETQRNKGNFPGRFSGRQFSNSRSEMNVSTLELGDSALYLCASGPSGRDYEQYFGPGTRLTVT.